This record covers a single T cell receptor (beta chain). The assay was immunoSEQ multiplex PCR, and TCRdb's table has in-frame clones only and misses some. The sample yields 200,000 to 300,000 clones, 88% seen once. This sample is part of a study of blood T cell repertoires in COVID-19. CDR1 and CDR2 (germline): LNHDA, SQIVND (reference sequence). The junction had 6 bases not matched to a gene; V was cut back by 7 bases and J by 8 bases. There are 13 residues in the CDR3. Sequencing used peripheral blood. The sequence derives from a woman aged 35 to 49 who had recovered from COVID-19. The gene calls are TRBV19 and TRBJ1-2; 11 nucleotides align to TRBD1. The CDR3: CASTPGQGAGYTF. The CDR3 DNA reads as TGTGCCAGTACCCCAGGACAGGGGGCAGGCTACACCTTC. Using reference TRBV19 and TRBJ1-2 for the parts outside the CDR3, the full variable domain is DGGITQSPKYLFRKEGQNVTLSCEQNLNHDAMYWYRQDPGQGLRLIYYSQIVNDFQKGDIAEGYSVSREKKESFPLTVTSAQKNPTAFYLCASTPGQGAGYTFGSGTRLTVV.